These 8 T cell receptor beta chains share one sample of origin, sequenced in a study of blood T cell repertoires in COVID-19. Profiling relied on immunoSEQ multiplex PCR, and the TCRdb table lists in-frame clones only, not all of them. Seen here are some 55,000 clones, more than 85% observed once, and the top ten hold over 3%. Sequencing was performed on peripheral blood. Every receptor here comes from a human donor in a cohort sampled during active COVID-19.

CDR3 DNA sequence: TGTGCCAGCAGCCATGCCGGGACAGGGAGTGTTTTCGATGAGCAGTTCTTC. This sequence encodes CASSHAGTGSVFDEQFF. This chain connects TRBV3-1 (or the pseudogene TRBV3-2) to TRBJ2-1, with 9 bases lining up with TRBD1. The CDR3 covers 17 residues. Germline V gene sequence: CDR1 LGHDT, CDR2 YNNKEL (reference sequence). Trimming removed 3 bases from V and 8 bases from J; junction bases left unmatched: 14.

The chain recombines TRBV6-6 with TRBJ2-7, with D perhaps TRBD1 (6 bases). This CDR3 comprises 14 residues. The V end lost 7 bases, the J end lost 1 base, and 14 bases lay between the germline ends. Germline CDR1 reads MNHNY; CDR2 reads SVGAGI (reference sequence). The CDR3 sequence: CASTGTLPSYEQYV. The CDR3 DNA is TGTGCCAGCACCGGGACATTGCCATCCTACGAGCAGTACGTC.

This sequence joins TRBV7-9 and TRBJ1-1, with TRBD1 identical over 7 bases. CDR1 is SEHNR, CDR2 FQNEAQ, per germline (reference sequence). The CDR3 loop spans 12 amino acids. The trim removed 3 bases at V and 6 bases at J, leaving 1 base unmatched. CDR3 in amino acids: CASSLTGPEAFF. CDR3 DNA: TGTGCCAGCAGCTTGACAGGGCCTGAAGCTTTCTTT.

J is TRBJ1-2 and V is TRBV27; 8 bases fit TRBD1. The length of the CDR3 is 14 residues. From germline, CDR1 is MNHEY and CDR2 SMNVEV (reference sequence). J lost 7 bases, V lost 5 bases, and 9 bases had no gene match. The CDR3 bases are TGTGCCAGCAGTCCATCCAGGGGGCTTCGTGGCTACACCTTC. Amino acid sequence: CASSPSRGLRGYTF.

V usage is TRBV5-1 and J usage is TRBJ2-3; no clear D gene. V lost 2 bases, J lost 4 bases, and 11 bases lay in between. The CDR3 runs to 14 residues. The germline CDR1 and CDR2 sequences are SGHRS and YFSETQ. CDR3 bases: TGCGCCAGCAGCTTACGACTGCTCGCAGATACGCAGTATTTT. It translates to CASSLRLLADTQYF.

The chain employs TRBV7-9 and TRBJ1-1; 8 positions match TRBD1. The CDR3 totals 12 residues. Trimming cost V 4 bases and J 11 bases; bases outside gene matches: 6. Looked up from germline, CDR1 is SEHNR and CDR2 is FQNEAQ (reference sequence). The CDR3 bases are TGTGCCAGCAGCTGGGGAGACAGGGGCGCTTTCTTT. Amino acid sequence: CASSWGDRGAFF.

This rearrangement joins TRBV24-1 to TRBJ2-5; 7 bases align to TRBD1. The germline V gene encodes CDR1 KGHDR and CDR2 SFDVKD. The CDR3 extends over 13 amino acids. The V segment lost 9 bases and the J segment 2 bases; nucleotides outside the gene matches: 5. CDR3 sequence reads: CATGTANQETQYF. The CDR3 DNA follows: TGTGCCACCGGGACAGCAAATCAAGAGACCCAGTACTTC.

The V call is TRBV25-1, the J call TRBJ2-7; tentatively, D is TRBD1 (5 bases). The germline CDR1 and CDR2 sequences are MGHDK and SYGVNS. The V end was cut by 4 bases, the J end by 1 base, with 8 bases between. This CDR3 is built from 13 residues. CDR3 amino acids: CASSGRQSYEQYF. DNA of the CDR3: TGTGCCAGCAGTGGACGACAGTCCTACGAGCAGTACTTC.